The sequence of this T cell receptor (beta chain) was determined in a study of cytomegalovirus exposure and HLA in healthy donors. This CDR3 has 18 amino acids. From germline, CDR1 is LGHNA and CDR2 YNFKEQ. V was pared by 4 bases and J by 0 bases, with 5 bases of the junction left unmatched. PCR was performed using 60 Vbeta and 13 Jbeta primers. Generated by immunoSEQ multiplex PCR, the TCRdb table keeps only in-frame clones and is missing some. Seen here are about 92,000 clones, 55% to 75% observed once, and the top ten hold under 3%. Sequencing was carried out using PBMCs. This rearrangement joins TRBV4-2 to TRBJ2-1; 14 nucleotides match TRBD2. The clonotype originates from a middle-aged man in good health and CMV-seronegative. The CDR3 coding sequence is TGTGCCAGCAGCCCACCCGGGACTAGCGGGGGCTCCTACAATGAGCAGTTCTTC. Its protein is CASSPPGTSGGSYNEQFF.